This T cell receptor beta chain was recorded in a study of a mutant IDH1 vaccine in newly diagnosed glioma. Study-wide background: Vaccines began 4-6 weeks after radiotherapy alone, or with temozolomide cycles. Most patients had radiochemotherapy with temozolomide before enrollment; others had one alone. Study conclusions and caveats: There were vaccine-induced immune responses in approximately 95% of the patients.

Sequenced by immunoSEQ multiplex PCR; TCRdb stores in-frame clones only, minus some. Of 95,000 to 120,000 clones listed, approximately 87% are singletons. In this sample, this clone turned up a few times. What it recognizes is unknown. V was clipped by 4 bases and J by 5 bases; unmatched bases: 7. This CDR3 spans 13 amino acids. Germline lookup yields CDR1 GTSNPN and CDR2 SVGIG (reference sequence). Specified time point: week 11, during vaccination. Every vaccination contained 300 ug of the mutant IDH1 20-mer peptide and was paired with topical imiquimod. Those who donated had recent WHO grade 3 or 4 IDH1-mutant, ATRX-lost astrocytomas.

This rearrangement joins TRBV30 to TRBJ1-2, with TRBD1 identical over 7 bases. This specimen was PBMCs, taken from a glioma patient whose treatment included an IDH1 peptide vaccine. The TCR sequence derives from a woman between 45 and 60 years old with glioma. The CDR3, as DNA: TGTGCCTGGACTGGGACAGACGGGTATGGCTACACCTTC. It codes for CAWTGTDGYGYTF.